This T cell receptor beta chain stems from a study of T cell repertoires in cytomegalovirus infection. CDR1 MNHEY and CDR2 SMNVEV come from the germline V gene (reference sequence). The CDR3 extends over 15 amino acids. The V end lost 6 bases, the J end lost 6 bases, and 19 bases lay between the germline ends. Points on this clonotype: Its antigen is unidentified.

TCRdb called the reads again in MiXCR, with one record for every CDR3 protein. The data contain 140,000 to 150,000 distinct CDR3 sequences, roughly 32% of them singletons. The chain combines TRBV27 with TRBJ2-3; D call uncertain. Sequences were derived from CD8+ T cells from cultured PBMCs, sampled from culture after CMV antigen stimulation. This sequence was found in a human donor in good health (CMV status not recorded). Some clones in this sample may be carry-over from other donors' samples. For the CDR3, the DNA is TGTGCCAGCAGCTCACTCGACACCTTCAATGATACGCAGTATTTT. Protein sequence: CASSSLDTFNDTQYF.